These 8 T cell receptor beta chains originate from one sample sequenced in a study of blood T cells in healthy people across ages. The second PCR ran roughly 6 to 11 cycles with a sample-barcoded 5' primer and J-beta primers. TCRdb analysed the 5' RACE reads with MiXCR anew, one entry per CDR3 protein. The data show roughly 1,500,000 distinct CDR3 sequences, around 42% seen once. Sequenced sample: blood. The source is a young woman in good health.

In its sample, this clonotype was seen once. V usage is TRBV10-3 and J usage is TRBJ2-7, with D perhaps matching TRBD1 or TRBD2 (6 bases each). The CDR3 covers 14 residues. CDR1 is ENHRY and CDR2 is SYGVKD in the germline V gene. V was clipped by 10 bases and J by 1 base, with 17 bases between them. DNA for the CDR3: TGTGCCACGCGTATCGGGGGCGATTCCTACGAGCAGTACTTC. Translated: CATRIGGDSYEQYF.

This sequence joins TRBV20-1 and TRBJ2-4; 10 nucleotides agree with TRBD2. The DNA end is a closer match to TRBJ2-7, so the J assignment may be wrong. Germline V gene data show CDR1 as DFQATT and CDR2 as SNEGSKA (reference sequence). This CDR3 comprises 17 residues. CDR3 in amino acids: CSATRGPLAGVFYEQYF. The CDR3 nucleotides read TGCAGTGCCACAAGAGGCCCTCTAGCGGGAGTTTTCTACGAGCAGTACTTC.

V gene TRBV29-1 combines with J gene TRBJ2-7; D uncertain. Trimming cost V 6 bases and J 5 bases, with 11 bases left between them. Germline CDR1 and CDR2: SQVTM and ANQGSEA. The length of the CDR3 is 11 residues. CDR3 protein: CSVAWGNEQYF. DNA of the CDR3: TGCAGCGTCGCATGGGGAAACGAGCAGTACTTC.

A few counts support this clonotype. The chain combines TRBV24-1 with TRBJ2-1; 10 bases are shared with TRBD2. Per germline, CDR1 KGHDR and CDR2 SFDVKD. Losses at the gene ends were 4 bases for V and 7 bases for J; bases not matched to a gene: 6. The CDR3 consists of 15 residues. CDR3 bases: TGTGCCACCAGTGACCACGCTAGCGGGGGAAATGAGCAGTTCTTC. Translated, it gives CATSDHASGGNEQFF.

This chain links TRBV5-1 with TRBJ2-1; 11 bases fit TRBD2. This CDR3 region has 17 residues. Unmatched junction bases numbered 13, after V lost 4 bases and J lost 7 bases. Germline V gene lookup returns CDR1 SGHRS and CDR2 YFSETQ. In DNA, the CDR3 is TGCGCCAGCAGCCTACGGATAGCGGGAGGGCCAAGGAATGAGCAGTTCTTC. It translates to CASSLRIAGGPRNEQFF. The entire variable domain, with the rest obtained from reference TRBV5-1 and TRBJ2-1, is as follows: KAGVTQTPRYLIKTRGQQVTLSCSPISGHRSVSWYQQTPGQGLQFLFEYFSETQRNKGNFPGRFSGRQFSNSRSEMNVSTLELGDSALYLCASSLRIAGGPRNEQFFGPGTRLTVL.

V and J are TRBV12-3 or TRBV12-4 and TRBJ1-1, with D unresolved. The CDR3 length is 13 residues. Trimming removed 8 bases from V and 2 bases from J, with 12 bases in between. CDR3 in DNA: TGTGCCAGCCGAAATGCCCCAAACACTGAAGCTTTCTTT. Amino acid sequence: CASRNAPNTEAFF.

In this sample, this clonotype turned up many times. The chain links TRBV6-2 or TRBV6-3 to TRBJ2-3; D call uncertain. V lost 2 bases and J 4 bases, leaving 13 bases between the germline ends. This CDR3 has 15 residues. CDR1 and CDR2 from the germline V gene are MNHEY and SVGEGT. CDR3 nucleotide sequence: TGTGCCAGCAGTTACCCGGGCTCCCAGCCAGATACGCAGTATTTT. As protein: CASSYPGSQPDTQYF.

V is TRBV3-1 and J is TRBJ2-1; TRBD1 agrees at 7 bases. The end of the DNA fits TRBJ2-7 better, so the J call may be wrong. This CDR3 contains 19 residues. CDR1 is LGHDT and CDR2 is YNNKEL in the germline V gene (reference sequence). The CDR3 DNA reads TGTGCCAGCAGTCTGACAGGGAAGCGCCATCTGAGCTCCTACAATGAGCAGTACTTC. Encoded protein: CASSLTGKRHLSSYNEQYF.